A selection of T cell receptor beta chains follows, all from one sample in a study of response to subunit inactivated influenza vaccine. Via MiXCR, TCRdb re-called the RT-PCR reads, giving one row per CDR3 protein. Seen here are some 520,000 distinct CDR3 sequences, about 15% observed once, and the top ten hold over 2.5%. Source: CD4+ T cells sorted from PBMCs, taken about 23 months after vaccination. These receptors came from a man in his fifties or sixties who received an inactivated influenza vaccine. The CDR3 runs from the conserved cysteine through the conserved F or W. A D gene is named only where the DNA matches it firmly. The size of a clone is reported for some rows only, either as once, few or many, or as a class for expanded clones.

TRBJ2-2 . many TRBV20-1 CSTRPRHNTGELFF TGCAGCACAAGGCCGAGACACAACACCGGGGAGCTGTTTTTT
TRBJ2-3 . few TRBV7-2 CASSPSRSTDTQYF TGTGCCAGCAGCCCCTCGAGGTCCACAGATACGCAGTATTTT
TRBJ2-1 TRBD2 few TRBV6-2/TRBV6-3 CASSTFGGLVAGVEQFF TGTGCCAGCAGTACCTTCGGAGGTTTAGTAGCGGGAGTAGAGCAGTTCTTC
TRBJ2-1 TRBD2 . TRBV5-1 CASSLALAGAYNEQFF TGCGCCAGCAGCTTGGCACTAGCGGGGGCCTACAATGAGCAGTTCTTC
TRBJ1-2 . . TRBV10-3 CATLPRDGYGYTF TGTGCCACCCTTCCCCGGGACGGGTATGGCTACACCTTC
TRBJ2-3 . many TRBV20-1 CSGRITDTQYF TGCAGTGGACGGATCACAGATACGCAGTATTTT
TRBJ1-2 . few TRBV7-9 CASSRWTDPSNYGYTF TGTGCCAGCAGCCGATGGACAGACCCTTCTAACTATGGCTACACCTTC
TRBJ2-7 TRBD1 many TRBV5-6 CASSLRATGTGYPYF TGTGCCAGCAGCTTGAGGGCCACCGGGACAGGGTACCCTTACTTC
TRBJ2-7 TRBD2 few TRBV5-4 CASSLGTSDYEQYF TGTGCCAGCAGCTTGGGGACTAGCGACTACGAGCAGTACTTC
TRBJ2-1 TRBD2 . TRBV11-1 CASSYQGTSGGGSYNEQFF TGTGCCAGCAGCTATCAAGGGACTAGCGGGGGGGGCTCCTACAATGAGCAGTTCTTC
TRBJ2-7 TRBD2 . TRBV7-2 CASSLGGSTSYEQYF TGTGCCAGCAGCTTGGGCGGGAGTACCTCCTACGAGCAGTACTTC
TRBJ2-7 TRBD2 few TRBV7-2 CASSPRTSGVWEQYF TGTGCCAGCAGCCCGCGGACTAGCGGGGTGTGGGAGCAGTACTTC
TRBJ1-5 TRBD1 . TRBV7-2 CASSWTGDNQPQHF TGTGCCAGCAGCTGGACAGGGGACAATCAGCCCCAGCATTTT
TRBJ2-7 . . TRBV20-1 CSALWGDEQYF TGCAGTGCTCTTTGGGGGGACGAGCAGTACTTC
TRBJ2-1 . few TRBV29-1 CSVGRLDNEQFF TGCAGCGTTGGTCGACTTGACAATGAGCAGTTCTTC
TRBJ1-2 . many TRBV12-3/TRBV12-4 CASSLGENYGYTF TGTGCCAGCAGTTTAGGGGAAAACTATGGCTACACCTTC
TRBJ2-7 TRBD1 few TRBV29-1 CSVQNRGRDEQYF TGCAGCGTCCAAAACAGGGGGCGCGACGAGCAGTACTTC
TRBJ2-1 . . TRBV12-1 CASSWGIGTFYNEQFF .
TRBJ2-1 TRBD1 . TRBV18 CASSPGTGSHSYNEQFF TGTGCCAGCTCACCGGGGACAGGGTCTCACTCCTACAATGAGCAGTTCTTC
TRBJ1-3 . . TRBV28 CASSLPSYSGNTIYF TGTGCCAGCAGTTTACCATCCTACTCTGGAAACACCATATATTTT
TRBJ2-4 . few TRBV6-2/TRBV6-3 CASSYPGTSKNIQYF TGTGCCAGCAGTTACCCGGGGACATCGAAAAACATTCAGTACTTC
TRBJ2-2 . . TRBV9 CASSVGPPFPTGELFF TGTGCCAGCAGCGTCGGGCCCCCATTTCCCACCGGGGAGCTGTTTTTT
TRBJ1-5 TRBD1 few TRBV4-1 CASSQDRGRRPQHF TGCGCCAGCAGCCAGGACAGGGGGAGGAGGCCCCAGCATTTT
TRBJ2-1 TRBD1 . TRBV29-1 CSVGTGELVF TGCAGCGTTGGAACAGGGGAGTTGGTCTTC
TRBJ1-4 TRBD1 . TRBV29-1 CSVTAGTGTKLFF TGCAGCGTTACTGCCGGGACAGGGACCAAACTGTTTTTT
TRBJ2-3 TRBD2 . TRBV20-1 CSARPTSGLFTDTQYF TGCAGTGCTAGACCAACTAGCGGACTATTCACAGATACGCAGTATTTT
TRBJ2-7 TRBD2 . TRBV4-2 CASSQDVTSGTYEQYF TGTGCCAGCAGCCAAGATGTAACTAGCGGGACCTACGAGCAGTACTTC
TRBJ1-1 . many TRBV4-1 CASSQEGAMNTEAFF TGCGCCAGCAGCCAAGAGGGGGCAATGAACACTGAAGCTTTCTTT
TRBJ2-7 TRBD1 few TRBV5-1 CASSSTQGELTYEQYF TGCGCCAGCAGCTCGACACAGGGGGAACTTACCTACGAGCAGTACTTC
TRBJ2-5 . . TRBV20-1 CSAKQGSETQYF TGCAGTGCGAAACAGGGTTCGGAGACCCAGTACTTC
TRBJ1-6 . . TRBV5-1 CASSSNSRDSPLHF TGCGCCAGCAGCTCTAACAGCCGAGACTCACCCCTCCACTTT
TRBJ2-5 . few TRBV12-3/TRBV12-4 CASRPGALGETQYF TGTGCCAGCAGACCCGGGGCGTTAGGGGAGACCCAGTACTTC
TRBJ2-1 TRBD1 . TRBV12-3/TRBV12-4 CASSLGTGENNEQFF TGTGCCAGCAGTTTAGGGACAGGGGAAAACAATGAGCAGTTCTTC
TRBJ1-2 . few TRBV7-6 CASSLGSGGRSGYTF TGTGCCAGCAGCTTAGGGTCCGGGGGCAGGTCTGGCTACACCTTC
TRBJ2-2 . . TRBV12-3/TRBV12-4 CASSNRERNTGELFF TGTGCCAGCAGTAACAGGGAAAGGAACACCGGGGAGCTGTTTTTT
TRBJ2-1 TRBD2 few TRBV11-2 CASSFSIRASGIYNEQFF TGTGCCAGCAGCTTCTCCATTCGGGCTAGCGGAATCTACAATGAGCAGTTCTTC
TRBJ1-6 TRBD1 . TRBV6-5 CASSYGQGVGSPLHF TGTGCCAGCAGTTACGGACAGGGGGTTGGCTCACCCCTCCACTTT
TRBJ1-2 TRBD1 few TRBV2 CASSGGDRNYGYTF TGTGCCAGCAGTGGAGGGGACAGGAACTATGGCTACACCTTC
TRBJ2-4 . . TRBV25-1 CASSEGGLGNIQYF TGTGCCAGCAGTGAGGGGGGGCTAGGAAACATTCAGTACTTC
TRBJ1-1 . many TRBV6-1 CASEARDAGTEAFF TGTGCCAGCGAGGCCCGGGATGCGGGCACTGAAGCTTTCTTT
TRBJ1-5 . many TRBV10-3 CAISESAGDVQPQHF TGTGCCATCAGTGAGTCCGCAGGGGATGTACAGCCCCAGCATTTT
TRBJ2-1 TRBD2 many TRBV6-2/TRBV6-3 CASSYSRASGKGGEQFF TGTGCCAGCAGTTACTCGAGGGCTAGCGGGAAAGGAGGTGAGCAGTTCTTC
TRBJ1-2 . . TRBV5-5 CASLPWGLDYGYTF TGTGCCAGTCTCCCCTGGGGATTGGACTATGGCTACACCTTC
TRBJ1-4 . . TRBV12-3/TRBV12-4 CASSLAAGRNEKLFF TGTGCCAGCAGTTTAGCTGCGGGCCGAAATGAAAAACTGTTTTTT
TRBJ2-6 TRBD2 few TRBV12-3/TRBV12-4 CASSKTSRADGANVLTF TGTGCCAGCAGCAAGACTAGCCGGGCCGACGGGGCCAACGTCCTGACTTTC
TRBJ1-6 TRBD1 few TRBV3-1 CASSQADRNSPLHF TGTGCCAGCAGCCAAGCGGACAGGAATTCACCCCTCCACTTT
TRBJ2-2 . many TRBV3-1 CASSQPTGELFF TGTGCCAGCAGCCAACCCACCGGGGAGCTGTTTTTT
TRBJ2-5 . many TRBV4-2 CASSQERTGQETQYF TGTGCCAGCAGCCAAGAACGGACGGGGCAAGAGACCCAGTACTTC
TRBJ1-6 . few TRBV4-2 CASSQGSQHRGYNSPLHF TGTGCCAGCAGCCAAGGATCCCAGCATCGAGGATATAATTCACCCCTCCACTTT
TRBJ2-3 . few TRBV15 CATSRDFWTTDTQYF TGTGCCACCAGCAGAGACTTCTGGACCACAGATACGCAGTATTTT
TRBJ1-1 TRBD1 . TRBV29-1 CSVRTGGRAFF TGCAGCGTTCGGACAGGGGGCCGAGCTTTCTTT
TRBJ2-7 . few TRBV11-2 CASSPNGDIVHEQYF TGTGCCAGCAGCCCAAATGGGGATATTGTCCACGAGCAGTACTTC
TRBJ2-1 TRBD1 many TRBV6-1 CASRGQVFDNEQFF TGTGCCAGCAGGGGACAGGTCTTCGATAATGAGCAGTTCTTC
TRBJ1-1 . many TRBV18 CANSRDPNTEAFF TGTGCCAATAGCAGGGACCCGAACACTGAAGCTTTCTTT
TRBJ2-7 . . TRBV6-5 CASSSPGEYEQYF TGTGCCAGCAGTTCCCCCGGGGAATACGAGCAGTACTTC